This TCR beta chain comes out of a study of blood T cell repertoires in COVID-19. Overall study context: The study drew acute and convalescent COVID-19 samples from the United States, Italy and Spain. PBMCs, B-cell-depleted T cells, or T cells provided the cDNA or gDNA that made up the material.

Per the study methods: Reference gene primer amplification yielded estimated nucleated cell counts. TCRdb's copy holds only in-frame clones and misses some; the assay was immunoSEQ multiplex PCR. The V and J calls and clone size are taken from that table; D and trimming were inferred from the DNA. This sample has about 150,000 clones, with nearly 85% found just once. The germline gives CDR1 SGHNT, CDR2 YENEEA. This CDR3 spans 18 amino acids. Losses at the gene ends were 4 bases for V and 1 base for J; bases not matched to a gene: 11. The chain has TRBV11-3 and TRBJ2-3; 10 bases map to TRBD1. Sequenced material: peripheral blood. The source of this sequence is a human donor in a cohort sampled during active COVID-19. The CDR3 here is CASSSPSTGGGGTDTQYF. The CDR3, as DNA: TGTGCCAGCAGCTCACCGTCGACAGGGGGCGGGGGCACAGATACGCAGTATTTT.